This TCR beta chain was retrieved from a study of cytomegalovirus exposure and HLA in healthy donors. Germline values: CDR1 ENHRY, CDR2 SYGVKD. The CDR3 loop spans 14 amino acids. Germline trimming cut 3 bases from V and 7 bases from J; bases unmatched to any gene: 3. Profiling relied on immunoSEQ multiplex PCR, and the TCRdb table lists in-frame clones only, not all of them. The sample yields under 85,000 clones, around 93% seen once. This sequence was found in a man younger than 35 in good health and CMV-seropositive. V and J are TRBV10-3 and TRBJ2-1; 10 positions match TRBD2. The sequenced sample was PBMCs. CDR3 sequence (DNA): TGTGCCATCAGTGATACGACTAGCGGGAATGAGCAGTTCTTC. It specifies CAISDTTSGNEQFF.